This entry describes one TCR beta chain. What it binds is unknown. Through template switching, a universal primer site was introduced, and the cDNA contained unique molecular identifiers. TCRdb ran MiXCR on the 5' RACE reads and lists one entry per CDR3 protein. The sample carries a few hundred thousand distinct CDR3 sequences, 13% to 15% recorded once. The sample is drawn from a study of identical twins. The study's findings and limits: In beta out-of-frame sequences, the excess sharing between twins was weaker. Abundant beta clonotypes from cord blood bore fewer insertions; memory repertoires lacked this pattern.

These data were also reused for a study on yellow fever vaccine responses in identical twins. As that report states: The T cell response to vaccination in identical twins was reportedly partly convergent and partly personalized.

The TCR originated in a woman aged 18 to 35 in good health. Sequenced input: CD4+ T cells sorted from blood.

CDR3 DNA: TGTGCCACCAGTGATTCCCTTCCCGATACGCAGTATTTT. The encoded protein is CATSDSLPDTQYF. The V call is TRBV24-1, the J call TRBJ2-3; D is uncertain. V lost 2 bases to trimming and J lost 6 bases, with 8 bases between them. The CDR3 spans 13 residues. Germline CDR1 reads KGHDR; CDR2 reads SFDVKD.